This TCR beta chain was found in a study of shared clonotypes between healthy human individuals (dated by TCRdb to about 2020). Regarding the complete study: The cohort comprised two women and a few men aged 18 to 49 years. Per donor, three plates each were used for CD4 naive and CD4 memory, two for CD8 naive, and one for CD8 memory. The study deeply sequenced blood TCR repertoires of several healthy adults to estimate repertoire size and the extent of clonotype sharing between individuals. To increase sequencing depth and limit assay-specific biases, TCR repertoire library preparation and sequencing were carried out by different laboratories using diverse techniques. Between about 0.8 and 9 billion PBMCs per donor were obtained by leukapheresis. The study at large found these results: Estimated clonotype richness was generally larger for naive than for memory subsets. Incomplete sequencing was indicated by rarefaction of sorted-subset datasets, despite the large sequencing depth. The small number of donors limited the genetic and exposure-history diversity represented. Compared with non-shared clonotypes, clonotypes shared by all four sorted-subset donors had higher generation probabilities. About 5% of naive CD4, around 4% of naive CD8, 2.3% of memory CD4, and approximately 0.39% of memory CD8 clonotypes were shared across several donors. Sampling was limited to blood, and TCR repertoires in tissue likely differ from TCR repertoires in blood. Pairwise subsampling indicated that sequencing depth was expected to affect the degree of clonotype sharing among donors.

This clone was detected a few times. Its antigen is unknown. Qualities for individual bases were not recorded, and no much larger clone is one base off. Using the deep immunoSEQ assay, TCR CDR3 regions were amplified from genomic DNA by multiplex PCR. For each cell subset, the extracted genomic DNA was distributed evenly across all wells of several immunoSEQ 96-well plates, and each plate served as one replicate. For sorted subsets, each replicate PCR was loaded with approximately 0.2 ug genomic DNA, equivalent to 30,000 or so T cell genomes. Purified libraries were measured with a Qubit 3.0 fluorometer, size-checked on a Bioanalyzer 2100, and measured again with the KAPA Library Quantification kit. Every immunoSEQ 96-well plate was sequenced on a dedicated single-read 150-cycle Illumina NextSeq 550 flow cell. Processing in the source paper ran as follows. Because only junctional sequences without quality scores were contained in the immunoSEQ output, filtering matching that applied to full-length reads could not be performed. To assign V/J genes and CDR3, sequences were annotated against IMGT germline references using PyIR, a Python wrapper for IgBLAST v1.9. Reads were removed for weak V/J assignments (E-value above 1e-6), missing CDR3, stop codons, out-of-frame junctions, or ambiguous translated residues. V3J clonotypes were defined as sequences sharing the same inferred V gene, J gene, and CDR3 amino acid sequence. Percentage overlap between repertoires was calculated by dividing the number of shared unique clonotypes by the size of the smaller repertoire. RTK rarefaction, the Chao1 estimator, and Recon v2.1 estimates of unobserved clonotypes were used to assess repertoire richness. OLGA was used to compute generation probabilities for all TCRbeta clonotypes that the gDNA method yielded from a few donors. Entries here come from immuneACCESS through TCRdb and include only in-frame sequences with V and J called. Some clones fail to appear in such tables; in the studies checked, an unresolved V gene covers under half of the shortfall, and the cause of the remainder is unknown. For V, J and clone size, that table is used; D and trimming come from the DNA. A total of about 1 million clones appear in this sample, roughly 70% of them only once. The top ten clonotypes cover about 1.5% of the sample.

V is trimmed back by 7 bases and J by 8 bases, and the junction contains 6 bases that no gene match accounts for. CDR1 and CDR2, per the germline V gene, are MNHNS and SASEGT. Measured from the cysteine to the phenylalanine, the CDR3 is 13 residues long. Just the 39-base CDR3 DNA is kept, in frame starting at base 1. The donors were healthy, HIV-negative adults with no recently reported acute infections or vaccinations. All donors were Caucasian adults living in Nashville, Tennessee, USA. CD4+ T cells were enriched by magnetic negative selection, after which naive cells were positively selected on CD45RA and the negative fraction was taken as the memory subset. After blood collection by leukapheresis, PBMCs were isolated using Ficoll-Histopaque density gradient centrifugation and then cryopreserved in the vapor phase of liquid nitrogen. Purity and quantity of every magnetically sorted T cell population were checked by analytical flow cytometry. Genomic DNA was isolated from each sorted fraction and quantified by UV absorbance on a Nanodrop 2000c.

The sequencing sample was made of memory CD4+ T cells sorted from blood. Sample cell subset or site, as interpreted from the label and publication: CD45RA-negative fraction. The sequence was collected from a man aged 18 to 30 in good health. In this chain, TRBV6-1 is recombined with TRBJ2-5, and 11 bases in between align with TRBD1. The CDR3: CASTSGTGGTQYF. The nucleotide sequence reads as follows: TGTGCCAGCACTTCCGGGACAGGGGGAACCCAGTACTTC.